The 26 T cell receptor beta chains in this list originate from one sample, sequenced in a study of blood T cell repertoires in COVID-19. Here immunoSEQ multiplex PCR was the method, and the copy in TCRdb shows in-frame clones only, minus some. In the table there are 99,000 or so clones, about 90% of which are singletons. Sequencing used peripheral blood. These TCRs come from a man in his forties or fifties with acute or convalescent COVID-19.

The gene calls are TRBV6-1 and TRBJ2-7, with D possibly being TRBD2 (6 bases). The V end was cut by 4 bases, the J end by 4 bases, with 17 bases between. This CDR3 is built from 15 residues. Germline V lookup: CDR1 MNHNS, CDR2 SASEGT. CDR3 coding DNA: TGTGCCAGCAGTGCGGCAGGTCTAGCGAGTTACGAGCAGTACTTC. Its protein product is CASSAAGLASYEQYF.

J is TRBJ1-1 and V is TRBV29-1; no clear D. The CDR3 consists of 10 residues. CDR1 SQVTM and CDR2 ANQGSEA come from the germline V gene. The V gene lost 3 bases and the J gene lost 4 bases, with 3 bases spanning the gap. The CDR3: CSVDGTEAFF. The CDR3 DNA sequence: TGCAGCGTTGACGGCACTGAAGCTTTCTTT.

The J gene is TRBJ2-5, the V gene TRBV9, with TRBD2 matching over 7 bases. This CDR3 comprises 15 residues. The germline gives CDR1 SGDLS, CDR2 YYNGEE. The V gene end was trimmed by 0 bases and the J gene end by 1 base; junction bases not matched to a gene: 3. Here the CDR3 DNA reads TGTGCCAGCAGCGTAGAAGGCGGGGGCCAAGAGACCCAGTACTTC. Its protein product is CASSVEGGGQETQYF.

CDR3 bases: TGTGCCAGAGGGACAGGCGGTGGTGAGCAGTTCTTC. It codes for CARGTGGGEQFF. This chain connects TRBV2 to TRBJ2-1, with TRBD1 identical over 8 bases. The trim removed 9 bases at V and 9 bases at J, leaving 7 bases unmatched. The CDR3 loop spans 12 amino acids. In germline, CDR1 is SNHLY, CDR2 FYNNEI.

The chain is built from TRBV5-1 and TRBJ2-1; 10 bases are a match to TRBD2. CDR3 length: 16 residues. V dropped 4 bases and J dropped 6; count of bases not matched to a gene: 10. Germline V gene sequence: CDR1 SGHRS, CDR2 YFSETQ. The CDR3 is CASSPNSVAGGNEQFF. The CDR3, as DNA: TGCGCCAGCAGCCCTAATTCAGTAGCGGGAGGCAATGAGCAGTTCTTC.

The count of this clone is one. CDR3 in amino acids: CASTGQLMNTEAFF. The CDR3 nucleotides are TGTGCCAGCACTGGACAGCTAATGAACACTGAAGCTTTCTTT. The V and J genes are TRBV2 and TRBJ1-1, with D possibly matching TRBD1 (6 bases). Germline CDR1 and CDR2: SNHLY and FYNNEI. V lost 7 bases, J lost 0 bases, and 12 bases lay in between. This CDR3 has 14 residues.

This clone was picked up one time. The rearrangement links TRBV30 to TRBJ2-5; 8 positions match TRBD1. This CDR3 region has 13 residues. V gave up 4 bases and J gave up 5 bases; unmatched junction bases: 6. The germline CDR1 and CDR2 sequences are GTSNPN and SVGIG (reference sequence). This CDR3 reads CAWNRGMVETQYF. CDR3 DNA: TGTGCCTGGAACAGGGGGATGGTGGAGACCCAGTACTTC.

CDR3 in DNA: TGCGCCAGCAGTGGCGGACAGGGGCGCCCAGATACGCAGTATTTT. It specifies CASSGGQGRPDTQYF. The rearrangement uses TRBV10-1 and TRBJ2-3, with TRBD1 identical over 9 bases. Germline V CDR1 and CDR2: WNHNN, SYGVQD (reference sequence). The CDR3 is made up of 15 amino acids. The ends lost 4 bases at V and 4 bases at J; junction bases unmatched: 6.

The CDR3 is CARAPGSTSSYEQYF. The CDR3 coding sequence is TGTGCCAGAGCCCCAGGCAGCACTAGCTCCTACGAGCAGTACTTC. The chain joins TRBV27 to TRBJ2-7; D is possibly TRBD2 (5 bases). The CDR3 length is 15 residues. The V gene's germline CDR1 is MNHEY and CDR2 SMNVEV (reference sequence). Between the trimmed V and J ends, which lost 9 bases and 0 bases, there was a span of 18 bases.

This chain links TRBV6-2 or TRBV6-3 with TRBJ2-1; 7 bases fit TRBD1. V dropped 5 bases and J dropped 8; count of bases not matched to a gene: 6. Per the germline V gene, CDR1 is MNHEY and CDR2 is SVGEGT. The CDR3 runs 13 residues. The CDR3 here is CASSRRGGDEQFF. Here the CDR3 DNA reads TGTGCCAGCAGTAGGAGAGGGGGCGATGAGCAGTTCTTC.

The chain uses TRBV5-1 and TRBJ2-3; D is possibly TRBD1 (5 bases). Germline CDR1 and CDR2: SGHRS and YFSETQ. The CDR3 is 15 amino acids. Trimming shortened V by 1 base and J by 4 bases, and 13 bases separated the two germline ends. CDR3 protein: CASSLMDPRADTQYF. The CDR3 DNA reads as TGCGCCAGCAGCTTGATGGATCCCAGGGCAGATACGCAGTATTTT.

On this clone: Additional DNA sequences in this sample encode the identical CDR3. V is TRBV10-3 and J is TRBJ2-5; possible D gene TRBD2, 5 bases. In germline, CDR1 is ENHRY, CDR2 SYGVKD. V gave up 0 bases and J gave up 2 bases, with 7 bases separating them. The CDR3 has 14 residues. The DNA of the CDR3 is TGTGCCATCAGTGAGTCGAGAGGGCAAGAGACCCAGTACTTC. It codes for CAISESRGQETQYF.

The DNA for the CDR3 is TGTGCCAGCAGCTTAGTAACAGCTAACACTGAAGCTTTCTTT. It specifies CASSLVTANTEAFF. The V gene is TRBV13, the J gene TRBJ1-1; D call uncertain. The V and J ends lost 1 base and 2 bases respectively, with 8 bases between them. Germline values: CDR1 PRHDT, CDR2 FYEKMQ (reference sequence). This CDR3 has 14 residues.

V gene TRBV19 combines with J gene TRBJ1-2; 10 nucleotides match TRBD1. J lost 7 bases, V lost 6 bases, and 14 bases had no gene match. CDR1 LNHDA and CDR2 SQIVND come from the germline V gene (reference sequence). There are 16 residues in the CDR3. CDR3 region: CASRPGSGTGAGGYTF. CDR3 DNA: TGTGCCAGTAGACCCGGCTCCGGGACAGGGGCTGGTGGCTACACCTTC.

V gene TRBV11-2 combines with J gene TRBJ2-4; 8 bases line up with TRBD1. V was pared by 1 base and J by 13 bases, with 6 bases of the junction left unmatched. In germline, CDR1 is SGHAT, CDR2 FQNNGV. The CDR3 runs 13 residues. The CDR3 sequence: CASSLGLQGEQYF. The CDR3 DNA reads TGTGCCAGCAGCTTAGGGCTACAGGGGGAGCAGTACTTC.

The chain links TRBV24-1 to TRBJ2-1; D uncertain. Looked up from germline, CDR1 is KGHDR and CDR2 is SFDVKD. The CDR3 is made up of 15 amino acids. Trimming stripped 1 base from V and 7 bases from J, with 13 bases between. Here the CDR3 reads CATSDFGAFGNEQFF. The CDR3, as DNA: TGTGCCACCAGTGATTTTGGAGCTTTTGGGAATGAGCAGTTCTTC.

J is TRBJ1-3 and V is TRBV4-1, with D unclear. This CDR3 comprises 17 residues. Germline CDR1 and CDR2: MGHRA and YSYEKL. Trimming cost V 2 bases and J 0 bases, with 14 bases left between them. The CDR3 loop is CASSQPYPGVSGNTIYF. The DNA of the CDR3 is TGCGCCAGCAGCCAACCGTACCCCGGGGTCTCTGGAAACACCATATATTTT.

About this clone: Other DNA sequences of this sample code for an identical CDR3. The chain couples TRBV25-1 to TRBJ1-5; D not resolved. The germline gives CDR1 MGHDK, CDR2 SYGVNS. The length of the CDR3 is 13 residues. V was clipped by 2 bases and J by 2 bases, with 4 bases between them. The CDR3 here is CASSESGNQPQHF. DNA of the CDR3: TGTGCCAGCAGTGAAAGCGGCAATCAGCCCCAGCATTTT.

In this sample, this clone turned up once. CDR3 protein: CASRRRTESYEQYF. The CDR3 bases are TGCGCCAGCAGAAGGAGGACGGAAAGCTACGAGCAGTACTTC. V and J are TRBV5-1 and TRBJ2-7; possible D gene TRBD2, 5 bases. Germline CDR1 reads SGHRS; CDR2 reads YFSETQ. The CDR3 extends over 14 amino acids. Trimming cost V 5 bases and J 3 bases, with 15 bases left between them.

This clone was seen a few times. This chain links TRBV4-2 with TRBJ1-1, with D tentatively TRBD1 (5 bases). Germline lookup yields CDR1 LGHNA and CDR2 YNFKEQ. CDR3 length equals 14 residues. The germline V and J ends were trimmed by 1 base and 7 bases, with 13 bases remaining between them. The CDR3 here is CASSQGGRRGEAFF. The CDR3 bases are TGTGCCAGCAGCCAAGGAGGACGGAGGGGTGAAGCTTTCTTT.

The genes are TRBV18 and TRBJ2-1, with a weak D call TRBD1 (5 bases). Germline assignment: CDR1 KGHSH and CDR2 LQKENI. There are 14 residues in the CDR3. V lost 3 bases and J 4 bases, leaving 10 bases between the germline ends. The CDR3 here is CASSPQGPYNEQFF. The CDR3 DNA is TGTGCCAGCTCACCGCAGGGTCCGTACAATGAGCAGTTCTTC.

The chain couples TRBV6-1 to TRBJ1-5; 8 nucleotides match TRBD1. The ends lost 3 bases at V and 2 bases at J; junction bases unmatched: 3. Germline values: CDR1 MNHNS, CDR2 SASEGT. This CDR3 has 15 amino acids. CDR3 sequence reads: CASSEPTGGNQPQHF. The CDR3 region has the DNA TGTGCCAGCAGTGAGCCGACAGGGGGCAATCAGCCCCAGCATTTT.

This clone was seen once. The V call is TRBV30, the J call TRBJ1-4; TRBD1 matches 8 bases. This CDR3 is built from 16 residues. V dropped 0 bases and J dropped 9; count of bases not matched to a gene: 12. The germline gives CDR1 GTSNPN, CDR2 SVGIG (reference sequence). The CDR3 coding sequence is TGTGCCTGGAGTGTACGAAATGGGAGGGACAGGAAAAAACTGTTTTTT. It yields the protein CAWSVRNGRDRKKLFF.

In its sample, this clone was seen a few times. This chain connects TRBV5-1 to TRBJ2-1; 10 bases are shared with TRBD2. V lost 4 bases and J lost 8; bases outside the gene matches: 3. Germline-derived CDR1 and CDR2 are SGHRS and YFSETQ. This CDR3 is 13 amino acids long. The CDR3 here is CASSPGTSDEQFF. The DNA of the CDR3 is TGCGCCAGCAGCCCCGGGACTAGCGATGAGCAGTTCTTC.

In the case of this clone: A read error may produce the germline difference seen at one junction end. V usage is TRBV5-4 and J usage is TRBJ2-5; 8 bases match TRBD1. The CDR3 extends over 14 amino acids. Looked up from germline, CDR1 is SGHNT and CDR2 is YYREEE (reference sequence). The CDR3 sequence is CASSFGQGQGTQYF. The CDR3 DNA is TGTGCCAGCAGCTTCGGACAGGGCCAAGGGACCCAGTACTTC.

The DNA of the CDR3 is TGTGCCAGCTCCGCGCCCGGGACTAGCCGCAATGAGCAGTTCTTC. This codes for CASSAPGTSRNEQFF. The chain combines TRBV18 with TRBJ2-1; 9 nucleotides line up with TRBD2. Germline V gene data show CDR1 as KGHSH and CDR2 as LQKENI. V lost 6 bases and J lost 6; bases outside the gene matches: 9. This CDR3 has 15 amino acids. The full variable domain, its missing parts supplied by reference TRBV18 and TRBJ2-1, is NAGVMQNPRHLVRRRGQEARLRCSPMKGHSHVYWYRQLPEEGLKFMVYLQKENIIDESGMPKERFSAEFPKEGPSILRIQQVVRGDSAAYFCASSAPGTSRNEQFFGPGTRLTVL.